Below, 6 T cell receptor beta chains from the same sample are listed, as sequenced in a study of shared clonotypes between healthy human individuals. Some clones are missing from TCRdb's copy, which holds only in-frame ones; the method was immunoSEQ multiplex PCR. The sample lists millions of clones; about 95% were seen once. Terminally differentiated effector memory CD45RA+ cells were left out of the naive CD8 fraction, which was CD45RO-negative and positively selected for CCR7. What was sequenced was naive CD8+ T cells sorted from blood. The receptors shown here come from a man younger than 35 in good health.

The genes are TRBV28 and TRBJ2-2, with TRBD1 identical over 8 bases. V shed 8 bases and J 7 bases; nucleotides not matched to a gene: 9. This CDR3 has 14 residues. Germline V gives CDR1 MDHEN, CDR2 SYDVKM. This CDR3 reads CASSGTGINGELFF. For the CDR3, the DNA is TGTGCCAGCTCCGGGACAGGTATAAACGGGGAGCTGTTTTTT.

The rearrangement links TRBV5-5 to TRBJ1-2; TRBD1 is a possible D gene (6 bases). The CDR3 totals 15 residues. V lost 4 bases and J 2 bases, leaving 15 bases between the germline ends. Germline-derived CDR1 and CDR2 are SGHKS and YYEKEE (reference sequence). This CDR3 reads CASSPNQGLNYGYTF. The CDR3 region has the DNA TGTGCCAGCAGCCCGAATCAGGGGCTCAACTATGGCTACACCTTC.

A single count supports this clone. The chain links TRBV19 to TRBJ1-1, with D possibly matching TRBD1 (5 bases). The CDR3 totals 14 residues. Germline V gene sequence: CDR1 LNHDA, CDR2 SQIVND (reference sequence). The V gene lost 3 bases and the J gene lost 5 bases, with 13 bases spanning the gap. The CDR3 sequence is CASSIGTRTTEAFF. As DNA, the CDR3 is TGTGCCAGTAGTATTGGGACGCGGACGACTGAAGCTTTCTTT. The whole variable domain, filled in from reference TRBV19 and TRBJ1-1, reads DGGITQSPKYLFRKEGQNVTLSCEQNLNHDAMYWYRQDPGQGLRLIYYSQIVNDFQKGDIAEGYSVSREKKESFPLTVTSAQKNPTAFYLCASSIGTRTTEAFFGQGTRLTVV.

The V and J genes are TRBV4-2 and TRBJ2-3; 7 bases agree with TRBD2. Germline CDR1 LGHNA, CDR2 YNFKEQ. V shed 1 base and J 6 bases; nucleotides not matched to a gene: 10. This CDR3 comprises 16 residues. CDR3 residues: CASSQVGGSGGDTQYF. As DNA, the CDR3 is TGTGCCAGCAGCCAAGTCGGGGGGTCCGGTGGCGATACGCAGTATTTT.

The chain employs TRBV7-9 and TRBJ2-5, with D maybe TRBD2 (6 bases). Germline loops: CDR1 SEHNR, CDR2 FQNEAQ (reference sequence). The V end was cut by 4 bases, the J end by 2 bases, with 14 bases between. The CDR3 totals 15 residues. This CDR3 is CASSSSPGEQETQYF. In DNA form, the CDR3 reads TGTGCCAGCAGCTCCTCCCCGGGAGAACAAGAGACCCAGTACTTC.

The gene calls are TRBV7-8 and TRBJ2-3; 7 positions agree with TRBD1. J was trimmed by 0 bases and V by 1 base; bases with no gene match: 10. The CDR3 is 18 amino acids. Germline V lookup: CDR1 SGHVS, CDR2 FQNEAQ. CDR3 in amino acids: CASSLGGGYTPSTDTQYF. In nucleotides, the CDR3 is TGTGCCAGCAGCTTAGGAGGGGGCTATACCCCTAGCACAGATACGCAGTATTTT.